This paragraph covers one T cell receptor beta chain sequence. The source of the sample is a study of CDR3 diversity in severe acne. Germline CDR1 is SNHLY and CDR2 is FYNNEI. The V segment lost 4 bases and the J segment 0 bases; nucleotides outside the gene matches: 4. The CDR3 runs 15 residues. A single record per CDR3 protein comes from TCRdb applying MiXCR to the PCR reads. The sample consists of 100,000 or so distinct CDR3 sequences, more than 45% of them appearing once. The sequence came from a male donor with acne. This chain connects TRBV2 to TRBJ2-3; 7 bases are shared with TRBD1. The sample consisted of blood. CDR3 DNA: TGTGCCAGCAGTGTTGGCAGGGGGAGCACAGATACGCAGTATTTT. Its translation is CASSVGRGSTDTQYF.